The 20 T cell receptor beta chains below come from one sample, sequenced in a study of metastatic and nonmetastatic thyroid tumors. Thyroid surgery took place with no prior treatment in any patient. TCRdb re-clonotyped the PCR reads through MiXCR. Here the sample spans over 15,000 clones, 25% to 30% being singletons. Sequenced material: tumor tissue. The receptors shown here come from a male donor with papillary thyroid cancer or a benign thyroid nodule (not recorded which). Some clones in this sample may be carry-over from other donors' samples.

This clone was seen ten or more times. The chain recombines TRBV6-1 with TRBJ2-1, with TRBD2 identical over 12 bases. J was trimmed by 6 bases and V by 5 bases; bases with no gene match: 8. Germline lookup yields CDR1 MNHNS and CDR2 SASEGT. There are 16 residues in the CDR3. Written as DNA, the CDR3 is TGTGCCAGCAGTCGGACTAGCGGGACCTTCGGCAATGAGCAGTTCTTC. This sequence encodes CASSRTSGTFGNEQFF.

This clone came up many times. Other DNA sequences from this sample encode an identical CDR3 as well. The V and J genes are TRBV3-1 and TRBJ2-7, with D perhaps TRBD2 (6 bases). The CDR3 is 16 residues long. Germline V gene data show CDR1 as LGHDT and CDR2 as YNNKEL (reference sequence). With 4 bases removed from V and 1 base from J, the gap between germline ends came to 17 bases. Written as DNA, the CDR3 is TGTGCCAGCAGCCGGAGGGGCTTGGCGGGTTCCTACGAGCAGTACTTC. Its translation is CASSRRGLAGSYEQYF.

This chain uses TRBV20-1 with TRBJ2-1; 9 bases agree with TRBD2. V gave up 5 bases and J gave up 0 bases; unmatched junction bases: 8. Per the germline V gene, CDR1 is DFQATT and CDR2 is SNEGSKA (reference sequence). The CDR3 runs 16 residues. DNA for the CDR3: TGCAGTGCTCGAAGACTAGCGGACAGCTCCTACAATGAGCAGTTCTTC. Amino acids: CSARRLADSSYNEQFF.

This clone was observed a few times. The V gene is TRBV28, the J gene TRBJ2-7; 7 bases are a match to TRBD1. This CDR3 has 14 residues. The V segment lost 4 bases and the J segment 4 bases; nucleotides outside the gene matches: 7. Germline CDR1 and CDR2: MDHEN and SYDVKM. The CDR3 protein is CASSSPPGGYEQYF. The CDR3 nucleotides are TGTGCCAGCAGTTCCCCCCCAGGGGGTTACGAGCAGTACTTC. Looking up the rest from reference TRBV28 and TRBJ2-7 gives the full variable domain: DVKVTQSSRYLVKRTGEKVFLECVQDMDHENMFWYRQDPGLGLRLIYFSYDVKMKEKGDIPEGYSVSREKKERFSLILESASTNQTSMYLCASSSPPGGYEQYFGPGTRLTVT.

This clone was detected many times. The CDR3 sequence: CASSRRVGASEQFF. CDR3 DNA: TGTGCCAGCAGCCGCAGGGTGGGAGCGAGTGAGCAGTTCTTC. The rearrangement joins TRBV3-1 to TRBJ2-1; perhaps D is TRBD1 or TRBD2 (5 bases each). Germline CDR1 and CDR2: LGHDT and YNNKEL (reference sequence). The CDR3 runs to 14 residues. Trimming removed 4 bases at V and 9 bases at J, with 16 bases between.

This clone was counted many times. The rearrangement uses TRBV30 and TRBJ1-1; unclear D gene. The CDR3 runs to 9 residues. V dropped 1 base and J dropped 8 bases, with 2 bases sitting between them. CDR1 is GTSNPN, CDR2 SVGIG, per germline (reference sequence). CDR3 loop: CAWSAEAFF. The DNA of the CDR3 is TGTGCCTGGAGTGCGGAAGCTTTCTTT.

This clone has a handful of counts. The V call is TRBV6-5, the J call TRBJ1-1; D remains ambiguous. Germline V CDR1 and CDR2: MNHEY, SVGAGI. V gave up 0 bases and J gave up 1 base, with 9 bases separating them. CDR3 size: 15 residues. CDR3 in amino acids: CASSYSSPGNTEAFF. In nucleotides, the CDR3 is TGTGCCAGCAGTTACTCGTCCCCGGGGAACACTGAAGCTTTCTTT.

This clone was counted a few times. This sequence joins TRBV28 and TRBJ2-7, with 9 positions matching TRBD2. CDR1 MDHEN and CDR2 SYDVKM come from the germline V gene. The CDR3 totals 17 residues. The J segment lost 4 bases and the V segment lost 6 bases, leaving 16 bases of the junction unmatched. CDR3 residues: CASSPTAREGPVYEQYF. In DNA form, the CDR3 reads TGTGCCAGCAGCCCGACGGCGCGGGAGGGGCCAGTATACGAGCAGTACTTC.

This clone was recorded at least ten times. A clone one base away is much larger, so this may be a read error. This chain links TRBV27 with TRBJ2-3, with D unclear. CDR3 length equals 14 residues. Trimming cost V 5 bases and J 6 bases, with 15 bases left between them. Looked up from germline, CDR1 is MNHEY and CDR2 is SMNVEV (reference sequence). The CDR3 nucleotides read TGTGCCAGCAGTCCGGGCTCATGGGGTGATACGCAGTATTTT. This encodes CASSPGSWGDTQYF.

The J gene is TRBJ2-2, the V gene TRBV5-6; 7 positions match TRBD2. J lost 4 bases, V lost 4 bases, and 13 bases had no gene match. The CDR3 contains 17 residues. Germline V CDR1 and CDR2: SGHDT, YYEEEE. CDR3 coding DNA: TGTGCCAGCAGCCGTGCCGGGAGGTTCACGGGCACCGGGGAGCTGTTTTTT. Its protein is CASSRAGRFTGTGELFF. The whole variable domain, filled in from reference TRBV5-6 and TRBJ2-2, reads DAGVTQSPTHLIKTRGQQVTLRCSPKSGHDTVSWYQQALGQGPQFIFQYYEEEERQRGNFPDRFSGHQFPNYSSELNVNALLLGDSALYLCASSRAGRFTGTGELFFGEGSRLTVL.

This clone has just one count. V gene TRBV4-2 combines with J gene TRBJ1-2, with D possibly TRBD1 on 6 matching bases. This CDR3 spans 16 amino acids. CDR1 is LGHNA and CDR2 is YNFKEQ in the germline V gene. V was cut by 0 bases and J by 4 bases, with 15 bases left in between. The CDR3 loop is CASSQDGQGWIYGYTF. CDR3 coding DNA: TGTGCCAGCAGCCAAGATGGGCAGGGGTGGATCTATGGCTACACCTTC.

V and J are TRBV13 and TRBJ2-7; D might be TRBD2 (6 bases). Trimming pared 2 bases from V and 6 bases from J, leaving 11 bases between. The CDR3 totals 13 residues. The germline V gene encodes CDR1 PRHDT and CDR2 FYEKMQ (reference sequence). CDR3 coding DNA: TGTGCCAGCAGCTTAATAGGGACTCGCGAGCAGTACTTC. Encoded protein: CASSLIGTREQYF. Complete variable domain (other parts from reference TRBV13 and TRBJ2-7): AAGVIQSPRHLIKEKRETATLKCYPIPRHDTVYWYQQGPGQDPQFLISFYEKMQSDKGSIPDRFSAQQFSDYHSELNMSSLELGDSALYFCASSLIGTREQYFGPGTRLTVT.

This clone has at least ten counts. The V and J genes are TRBV5-1 and TRBJ2-1; 9 positions match TRBD1. V was clipped by 6 bases and J by 6 bases; unmatched bases: 7. The CDR3 has 14 residues. The germline CDR1 and CDR2 sequences are SGHRS and YFSETQ. CDR3 DNA sequence: TGCGCCAGCACCCGGGACAGGGAACGCAATGAGCAGTTCTTC. Translating it yields CASTRDRERNEQFF. Based on the CDR3 plus reference TRBV5-1 and TRBJ2-1, the full variable domain is KAGVTQTPRYLIKTRGQQVTLSCSPISGHRSVSWYQQTPGQGLQFLFEYFSETQRNKGNFPGRFSGRQFSNSRSEMNVSTLELGDSALYLCASTRDRERNEQFFGPGTRLTVL.

Ten or more counts support this clone. V usage is TRBV7-8 and J usage is TRBJ2-2; possible D gene TRBD2, 6 bases. The germline V gene has CDR1 SGHVS and CDR2 FQNEAQ. The V end lost 1 base, the J end lost 1 base, and 10 bases lay between the germline ends. The CDR3 consists of 16 residues. Written as DNA, the CDR3 is TGTGCCAGCAGCTTAGGGGGCGGGAAGAACACCGGGGAGCTGTTTTTT. Amino acid sequence: CASSLGGGKNTGELFF. Filled out from reference TRBV7-8 and TRBJ2-2, the complete variable domain reads GAGVSQSPRYKVAKRGQDVALRCDPISGHVSLFWYQQALGQGPEFLTYFQNEAQLDKSGLPSDRFFAERPEGSVSTLKIQRTQQEDSAVYLCASSLGGGKNTGELFFGEGSRLTVL.

This clone was recorded many times. The chain carries TRBV6-1 and TRBJ1-4, with a tentative D call TRBD1 (6 bases). Germline assignment: CDR1 MNHNS and CDR2 SASEGT. V shed 8 bases and J shed 6 bases, with 16 bases lying between them. The CDR3 totals 14 residues. The CDR3 coding sequence is TGTGCCAGCTATAGCCGGGGACAATATGAAAAACTGTTTTTT. As protein: CASYSRGQYEKLFF.

This clone was observed a handful of times. V gene TRBV19 combines with J gene TRBJ2-2, with D possibly TRBD2 on 6 matching bases. The ends were cut back, 3 bases at V and 4 bases at J, with 12 bases in the middle. This CDR3 comprises 15 residues. Per the germline V gene, CDR1 is LNHDA and CDR2 is SQIVND (reference sequence). Written as DNA, the CDR3 is TGTGCCAGTAGTATTAGCGGAGATTTCACCGGGGAGCTGTTTTTT. Translation: CASSISGDFTGELFF. Full variable domain (missing parts from reference TRBV19 and TRBJ2-2): DGGITQSPKYLFRKEGQNVTLSCEQNLNHDAMYWYRQDPGQGLRLIYYSQIVNDFQKGDIAEGYSVSREKKESFPLTVTSAQKNPTAFYLCASSISGDFTGELFFGEGSRLTVL.

This clone has ten or more counts. This chain links TRBV11-1 with TRBJ2-7; D uncertain. The CDR3 consists of 13 residues. The V end lost 5 bases, the J end lost 7 bases, and 15 bases lay between the germline ends. In germline, CDR1 is SGHAT, CDR2 FQDESV (reference sequence). CDR3 coding DNA: TGTGCCAGCAGCCACAGCGCCCTTAGAGAGCAGTACTTC. This encodes CASSHSALREQYF.

The chain carries TRBV6-2 or TRBV6-3 and TRBJ2-1; tentative D call: TRBD2 (7 bases). Between the trimmed V and J ends, which lost 6 bases and 7 bases, there was a span of 28 bases. CDR1 MNHEY and CDR2 SVGEGT come from the germline V gene. The CDR3 spans 18 residues. The CDR3 here is CASSTQGLRGGVKNEQFF. CDR3 nucleotide sequence: TGTGCCAGCAGCACACAAGGCTTAAGAGGGGGGGTTAAGAATGAGCAGTTCTTC.

Points on this clone: The germline gene is not matched at one end of the junction; a read error may be the cause. The CDR3 region is CASSEALTNEQFF. The CDR3 DNA follows: TGTGCCAGCAGCGAAGCCCTAACGAATGAGCAGTTCTTC. The J gene is TRBJ2-1, the V gene TRBV6-1; the D is unclear. The CDR3 contains 13 residues. Germline V gives CDR1 MNHNS, CDR2 SASEGT.

This rearrangement joins TRBV20-1 to TRBJ2-7, with TRBD2 matching over 11 bases. The V gene's germline CDR1 is DFQATT and CDR2 SNEGSKA (reference sequence). Trimming cost V 0 bases and J 6 bases; bases outside gene matches: 7. The CDR3 has 15 residues. This chain's CDR3 is CSARDQLAGVSEQYF. As DNA, the CDR3 is TGCAGTGCTAGAGACCAACTAGCGGGAGTTTCCGAGCAGTACTTC.